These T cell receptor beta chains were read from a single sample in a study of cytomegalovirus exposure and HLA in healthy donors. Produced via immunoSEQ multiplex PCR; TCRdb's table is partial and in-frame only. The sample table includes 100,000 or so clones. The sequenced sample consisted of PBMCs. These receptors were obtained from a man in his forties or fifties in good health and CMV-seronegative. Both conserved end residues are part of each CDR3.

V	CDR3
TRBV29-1	CSAGGASGTDTQYF
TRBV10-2	CASNRGDRSSYEQYF
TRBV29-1	CSVHRDMNTEAFF
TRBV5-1	CASSFMGSGLNTEAFF
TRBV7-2	CASRQQGINQPQHF
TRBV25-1	CATTTRDRNSPLHF
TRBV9	CASNPQGLRHGYTF
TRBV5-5	CASSPDRANTEAFF
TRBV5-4	CASSLASGSGNTIYF
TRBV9	CASSDLRSNEQFF
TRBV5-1	CASRSTGQGVQETQYF
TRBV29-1	CSVEREMGYNEQFF
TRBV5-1	CASSLARRDTEAFF